This TCR beta chain derives from a study of T cells in Graves' hyperthyroidism and ophthalmopathy. In the study overall: Before treatment of any kind, peripheral blood was taken at initial diagnosis.

Amplification targeted TCR beta CDR3 regions from RNA transcripts. Researchers ran a first-round RT-PCR on the TCR CDR3 using the HTBI primer set. Each CDR3 protein is one row after TCRdb ran MiXCR on the multiplex PCR reads. The sample records fewer than 450,000 distinct CDR3 sequences, about a sixth being singletons. Study outcomes and limitations: Most thyroid clonotypes that were expanded above 0.001 also turned up in blood. Prediction of ophthalmopathy progression came a median about 6 months pre-onset.

This clonotype came up many times. What it binds is not known. The sample taken for sequencing was blood. This receptor was identified in a woman in her 30s with Graves' hyperthyroidism that later progressed to Graves' ophthalmopathy.

This chain's CDR3 is CASSYTRWDLPYYGYTF. The CDR3 bases are TGTGCCAGCAGTTACACTCGTTGGGACCTCCCTTACTATGGCTACACCTTC. This chain links TRBV6-5 with TRBJ1-2, with a possible D match to TRBD1 (5 bases). The V end lost 2 bases, the J end lost 3 bases, and 19 bases lay between the germline ends. CDR1 and CDR2 from the germline V gene are MNHEY and SVGAGI. The CDR3 spans 17 residues.